Following are 27 T cell receptor beta chains from one sample sequenced in a study of blood T cell repertoires in COVID-19. Sequenced by immunoSEQ multiplex PCR; TCRdb stores in-frame clones only, minus some. This sample has roughly 410,000 clones, with around 87% found just once. The sequencing sample was made of peripheral blood. Receptors originate from an older woman with COVID-19, enrolled during active disease.

This chain joins TRBV28 and TRBJ1-1; TRBD1 aligns across 7 bases. This CDR3 spans 12 amino acids. V trimming: 6 bases; J trimming: 12 bases; junction bases outside the gene matches: 10. Germline CDR1 and CDR2: MDHEN and SYDVKM. The CDR3 DNA follows: TGTGCCAGCAGCCAGACAGGGCGGTTGACTTTCTTT. Translated: CASSQTGRLTFF.

This chain connects TRBV4-1 to TRBJ1-2, with 9 positions matching TRBD1. The V segment lost 5 bases and the J segment 0 bases; nucleotides outside the gene matches: 13. The CDR3 runs 18 residues. Germline CDR1 is MGHRA and CDR2 is YSYEKL. This CDR3 is CASSSTNRGRSSNYGYTF. DNA of the CDR3: TGCGCCAGCAGCTCTACGAACAGGGGGCGTTCGTCTAACTATGGCTACACCTTC.

This clone was seen just once. This chain connects TRBV18 to TRBJ1-3; 7 nucleotides match TRBD1. Per the germline V gene, CDR1 is KGHSH and CDR2 is LQKENI. This CDR3 comprises 14 residues. With 4 bases clipped from V and 3 bases from J, the junction kept 3 bases outside the gene matches. CDR3 coding DNA: TGTGCCAGCTCACGCCGGGACAGTGGAAACACCATATATTTT. Protein: CASSRRDSGNTIYF. Together with reference TRBV18 and TRBJ1-3, the CDR3 gives the full variable domain: NAGVMQNPRHLVRRRGQEARLRCSPMKGHSHVYWYRQLPEEGLKFMVYLQKENIIDESGMPKERFSAEFPKEGPSILRIQQVVRGDSAAYFCASSRRDSGNTIYFGEGSWLTVV.

The gene calls are TRBV30 and TRBJ1-6, with 7 bases aligning to TRBD1. Germline CDR1 GTSNPN, CDR2 SVGIG (reference sequence). Trimming took 2 bases from V and 7 from J; bases not matched to a gene: 8. The CDR3 spans 15 residues. This chain's CDR3 is CAWSHGQAGNSPLHF. The CDR3 DNA sequence: TGTGCCTGGAGTCACGGACAGGCCGGGAATTCACCCCTCCACTTT.

The chain employs TRBV6-5 and TRBJ2-7; TRBD2 agrees at 7 bases. Germline V lookup: CDR1 MNHEY, CDR2 SVGAGI. The CDR3 contains 14 residues. V lost 2 bases, J lost 5 bases, and 6 bases stayed unmatched. The CDR3 region has the DNA TGTGCCAGCAGTTACAATAACGGGGGGAACGAGCAGTACTTC. It specifies CASSYNNGGNEQYF.

The V call is TRBV6-5, the J call TRBJ2-5; D perhaps matches TRBD1 (6 bases). Germline-derived CDR1 and CDR2 are MNHEY and SVGAGI. This CDR3 is 14 amino acids long. V shed 1 base and J shed 4 bases, with 10 bases lying between them. The CDR3 loop is CASSYFQGSETQYF. CDR3 coding DNA: TGTGCCAGCAGTTACTTCCAGGGGTCAGAGACCCAGTACTTC.

The J gene is TRBJ1-5, the V gene TRBV2, with D possibly matching TRBD1 (5 bases). The V gene's germline CDR1 is SNHLY and CDR2 FYNNEI. The ends were cut back, 4 bases at V and 7 bases at J, with 14 bases in the middle. The length of the CDR3 is 14 residues. The CDR3 DNA follows: TGTGCCAGCAGTGTTGCTGGGGCGAGGCAGCCCCAGCATTTT. It encodes CASSVAGARQPQHF.

The rearrangement links TRBV5-6 to TRBJ2-7; no definite D call. V was clipped by 2 bases and J by 4 bases, with 4 bases between them. The CDR3 has 11 residues. From germline, CDR1 is SGHDT and CDR2 YYEEEE. The CDR3 DNA is TGTGCCAGCAGCTTTGAGTACGAGCAGTACTTC. Translation: CASSFEYEQYF.

The chain couples TRBV11-2 to TRBJ2-3; 11 bases are a match to TRBD2. The V gene end was trimmed by 5 bases and the J gene end by 2 bases; junction bases not matched to a gene: 3. CDR1 and CDR2 (germline): SGHAT, FQNNGV. The CDR3 loop spans 15 amino acids. CDR3 amino acids: CASSTTSGATDTQYF. In DNA, the CDR3 is TGTGCCAGCAGCACGACTAGCGGGGCCACAGATACGCAGTATTTT.

This sequence joins TRBV6-5 and TRBJ1-4; D is perhaps TRBD1 (6 bases). CDR3 length: 15 residues. Trimming shortened V by 0 bases and J by 7 bases, and 12 bases separated the two germline ends. Germline-derived CDR1 and CDR2 are MNHEY and SVGAGI. CDR3 sequence: CASSYSQGSSEKLFF. Written as DNA, the CDR3 is TGTGCCAGCAGTTACTCACAGGGATCTAGTGAAAAACTGTTTTTT.

The V gene is TRBV7-9, the J gene TRBJ2-5; D is possibly TRBD1 (5 bases). Germline values: CDR1 SEHNR, CDR2 FQNEAQ (reference sequence). The CDR3 extends over 14 amino acids. Deletions cut 2 bases from V and 0 bases from J, with 7 bases between. The CDR3 sequence is CASSLRQNQETQYF. The CDR3 region has the DNA TGTGCCAGCAGCTTAAGACAGAACCAAGAGACCCAGTACTTC.

The CDR3 is CASNPAGRTDTQYF. The CDR3, as DNA: TGTGCCAGCAACCCAGCGGGGCGCACAGATACGCAGTATTTT. This chain joins TRBV9 and TRBJ2-3, with TRBD2 matching 7 bases. The CDR3 is 14 amino acids. The V gene end was trimmed by 6 bases and the J gene end by 1 base; junction bases not matched to a gene: 5. The germline gives CDR1 SGDLS, CDR2 YYNGEE.

The chain carries TRBV7-3 and TRBJ1-1, with 8 bases fitting TRBD1. This CDR3 is 15 amino acids long. Germline loops: CDR1 SGHTA, CDR2 FQGTGA. Losses at the gene ends were 5 bases for V and 4 bases for J; bases not matched to a gene: 9. The CDR3 sequence is CASSPTWTGPTEAFF. DNA for the CDR3: TGTGCCAGCAGCCCGACCTGGACAGGGCCCACTGAAGCTTTCTTT.

J is TRBJ2-3 and V is TRBV28, with 10 bases that match TRBD2. This CDR3 is 16 amino acids long. The germline V gene encodes CDR1 MDHEN and CDR2 SYDVKM. V shed 6 bases and J 2 bases; nucleotides not matched to a gene: 8. This CDR3 is CASSRKRGGLTDTQYF. CDR3 sequence (DNA): TGTGCCAGCAGCCGTAAGCGGGGGGGCCTCACAGATACGCAGTATTTT.

The chain couples TRBV3-1 (or the pseudogene TRBV3-2) to TRBJ2-1; 9 positions match TRBD1. CDR3 length: 15 amino acids. Germline V lookup: CDR1 LGHDT, CDR2 YNNKEL (reference sequence). The J segment lost 3 bases and the V segment lost 5 bases, leaving 5 bases of the junction unmatched. The CDR3 region has the DNA TGTGCCAGCAGCTTCCGGGACAGGGACTACAATGAGCAGTTCTTC. Amino acid sequence: CASSFRDRDYNEQFF.

The chain carries TRBV18 and TRBJ1-6; TRBD1 aligns across 7 bases. Trimming at V came to 5 bases and at J to 9 bases, leaving 4 bases not matched to a gene. The CDR3 has 13 amino acids. Germline CDR1 and CDR2: KGHSH and LQKENI. CDR3 nucleotides: TGTGCCAGCTCATCGACAGGGTTTTCACCCCTCCACTTT. Translating it yields CASSSTGFSPLHF.

This chain joins TRBV4-1 and TRBJ2-5; 8 nucleotides agree with TRBD2. CDR3 length: 16 residues. The trim removed 2 bases at V and 2 bases at J, leaving 7 bases unmatched. The germline V gene encodes CDR1 MGHRA and CDR2 YSYEKL. The CDR3 region is CASSQQSGGIQETQYF. In DNA, the CDR3 is TGCGCCAGCAGCCAACAAAGCGGGGGTATACAAGAGACCCAGTACTTC.

This clone was recorded only once. V gene TRBV2 combines with J gene TRBJ2-6, with a weak D call TRBD1 (6 bases). V was shortened by 5 bases and J by 1 base, with 12 bases between the two germline ends. Germline CDR1 is SNHLY and CDR2 is FYNNEI. The CDR3 contains 16 residues. The CDR3 bases are TGTGCCAGCAGTCATCAGGGGAAATCTGGGGCCAACGTCCTGACTTTC. It yields the protein CASSHQGKSGANVLTF.

Comment on this clone: Other DNA sequences within the sample encode an identical CDR3. The J gene is TRBJ2-5, the V gene TRBV2; the D gene is possibly TRBD2 (5 bases). Trimming took 6 bases from V and 2 from J, leaving 7 bases between them. Germline lookup yields CDR1 SNHLY and CDR2 FYNNEI. The CDR3 is 12 amino acids. Here the CDR3 DNA reads TGTGCCAGCAGAAGGACTCAAGAGACCCAGTACTTC. Its translation: CASRRTQETQYF.

The gene calls are TRBV5-1 and TRBJ2-1; 9 bases map to TRBD1. Germline assignment: CDR1 SGHRS and CDR2 YFSETQ. V shed 0 bases and J 8 bases; nucleotides not matched to a gene: 6. This CDR3 is built from 15 residues. The CDR3 loop is CASSLEGTGIYEQFF. The CDR3 nucleotides are TGCGCCAGCAGCTTGGAAGGGACAGGGATTTATGAGCAGTTCTTC.

The chain joins TRBV12-5 to TRBJ1-3; D might be TRBD1 (6 bases). Germline CDR1 LGHNT, CDR2 FRNRAP. V was trimmed by 1 base and J by 0 bases, leaving 7 bases between them. The CDR3 is 15 residues long. CDR3 bases: TGTGCTAGTGGTTTGGGGACAGACTCTGGAAACACCATATATTTT. This translates into CASGLGTDSGNTIYF.

This clone appeared a few times. This chain joins TRBV3-1 (or the pseudogene TRBV3-2) and TRBJ2-5, with 7 bases aligning to TRBD1. CDR3 length equals 15 residues. V lost 3 bases to trimming and J lost 1 base; unmatched junction nucleotides: 5. Germline CDR1 LGHDT, CDR2 YNNKEL (reference sequence). The CDR3 loop is CASSHAGTAQETQYF. CDR3 DNA sequence: TGTGCCAGCAGCCACGCCGGGACAGCCCAAGAGACCCAGTACTTC.

A remark on this clone: This sample also contains other DNA sequences that code for the same CDR3. V and J are TRBV2 and TRBJ1-5; the match to TRBD1 covers 9 bases. Germline CDR1 SNHLY, CDR2 FYNNEI. Germline trimming cut 4 bases from V and 6 bases from J; bases unmatched to any gene: 4. The CDR3 contains 14 residues. The CDR3 sequence: CASSGTGEVQPQHF. CDR3 coding DNA: TGTGCCAGCAGTGGGACAGGGGAGGTTCAGCCCCAGCATTTT.

The CDR3 DNA sequence: TGTGCCAGTAGTATTGGGACTAGCGGGGGAAAGACCCAGTACTTC. Translating it yields CASSIGTSGGKTQYF. The rearrangement uses TRBV19 and TRBJ2-5; 14 positions agree with TRBD2. V was clipped by 3 bases and J by 6 bases; unmatched bases: 3. Germline V gene sequence: CDR1 LNHDA, CDR2 SQIVND (reference sequence). This CDR3 is 15 amino acids long.

The J gene is TRBJ1-6, the V gene TRBV18, with 7 positions matching TRBD1. The CDR3 totals 14 residues. The germline V gene encodes CDR1 KGHSH and CDR2 LQKENI. Trimming removed 10 bases from V and 6 bases from J; junction bases left unmatched: 9. The CDR3 loop reads CATSRDSTNSPLHF. CDR3 DNA: TGTGCCACTTCCAGGGACAGCACTAATTCACCCCTCCACTTT. The full variable domain, rest sourced from reference TRBV18 and TRBJ1-6, is NAGVMQNPRHLVRRRGQEARLRCSPMKGHSHVYWYRQLPEEGLKFMVYLQKENIIDESGMPKERFSAEFPKEGPSILRIQQVVRGDSAAYFCATSRDSTNSPLHFGNGTRLTVT.

The V and J genes are TRBV6-5 and TRBJ1-2, with 11 bases matching TRBD1. J gave up 8 bases and V 4 bases, and 3 bases lay outside the gene matches. CDR1 and CDR2 from the germline V gene are MNHEY and SVGAGI. The length of the CDR3 is 13 residues. CDR3 in amino acids: CASSWDRGFGYTF. Written as DNA, the CDR3 is TGTGCCAGCAGTTGGGACAGGGGGTTCGGCTACACCTTC.

This clone came up many times. The rearrangement uses TRBV3-1 (or the pseudogene TRBV3-2) and TRBJ1-2; the D gene is possibly TRBD1 (5 bases). Per germline, CDR1 LGHDT and CDR2 YNNKEL (reference sequence). The CDR3 has 14 residues. V was clipped by 4 bases and J by 8 bases, with 17 bases between them. This chain's CDR3 is CASSPDGGAGGYTF. As DNA, the CDR3 is TGTGCCAGCAGCCCAGACGGAGGGGCAGGGGGCTACACCTTC.